Following are 21 T cell receptor beta chains from one sample sequenced in a study of response to subunit inactivated influenza vaccine. Each CDR3 protein gets one entry after TCRdb re-called the RT-PCR reads with MiXCR. This sample has 500,000 or so distinct CDR3 sequences, with 11% found just once. The material sequenced was PBMCs from blood, taken 40 to 50 days after vaccination. The receptors originated from a man aged 45-65 years who received an inactivated influenza vaccine.

Only a few counts were recorded for this clonotype. V usage is TRBV7-8 and J usage is TRBJ2-1; D unclear. The CDR3 covers 14 residues. Germline V lookup: CDR1 SGHVS, CDR2 FQNEAQ. V lost 4 bases, J lost 1 base, and 8 bases lay in between. The CDR3 DNA reads as TGTGCCAGCAGCTCCCGGATGTCCTACAATGAGCAGTTCTTC. As protein: CASSSRMSYNEQFF.

This clonotype turned up a few times. This sequence joins TRBV11-2 and TRBJ1-1; D is ambiguous. The CDR3 runs 15 residues. Trimming removed 5 bases at V and 0 bases at J, with 13 bases between. Germline CDR1 is SGHAT and CDR2 is FQNNGV. The chain's CDR3 is CASSIHEPLNTEAFF. The CDR3 DNA reads as TGTGCCAGCAGCATTCATGAGCCCCTGAACACTGAAGCTTTCTTT.

This clonotype was counted a few times. The chain carries TRBV18 and TRBJ2-1; 11 bases line up with TRBD2. Germline V gene sequence: CDR1 KGHSH, CDR2 LQKENI. The CDR3 contains 14 residues. V shed 4 bases and J 8 bases; nucleotides not matched to a gene: 4. As DNA, the CDR3 is TGTGCCAGCTCACTACTAGCGGGAGCACATGAGCAGTTCTTC. Its translation is CASSLLAGAHEQFF.

V and J are TRBV7-2 and TRBJ2-5; tentative D call: TRBD1 (5 bases). The CDR3 length is 14 residues. Looked up from germline, CDR1 is SGHTA and CDR2 is FQGNSA. Trimming shortened V by 1 base and J by 7 bases, and 13 bases separated the two germline ends. The chain's CDR3 is CASSLGSGIGTQYF. CDR3 DNA: TGTGCCAGCAGCTTAGGGTCAGGGATCGGGACCCAGTACTTC. Looking up the rest from reference TRBV7-2 and TRBJ2-5 gives the full variable domain: GAGVSQSPSNKVTEKGKDVELRCDPISGHTALYWYRQSLGQGLEFLIYFQGNSAPDKSGLPSDRFSAERTGGSVSTLTIQRTQQEDSAVYLCASSLGSGIGTQYFGPGTRLLVL.

This clonotype showed up many times. The chain has TRBV4-3 and TRBJ1-1; D may be TRBD1 (5 bases). V lost 0 bases and J 2 bases, leaving 7 bases between the germline ends. The germline CDR1 and CDR2 sequences are LGHNA and YSLEER. The CDR3 covers 14 residues. The CDR3 spells CASSQEQVNTEAFF. The CDR3 region has the DNA TGCGCCAGCAGCCAAGAACAGGTAAACACTGAAGCTTTCTTT.

The rearrangement links TRBV5-1 to TRBJ2-1, with D perhaps assigned TRBD1 or TRBD2 (6 bases each). Germline CDR1 SGHRS, CDR2 YFSETQ. Trimming removed 4 bases from V and 2 bases from J, with 10 bases in between. CDR3 length: 14 residues. The CDR3 protein is CASSPGDTYNEQFF. The CDR3 region has the DNA TGCGCCAGCAGCCCGGGGGACACCTACAATGAGCAGTTCTTC. The full variable domain, completed using reference TRBV5-1 and TRBJ2-1, is KAGVTQTPRYLIKTRGQQVTLSCSPISGHRSVSWYQQTPGQGLQFLFEYFSETQRNKGNFPGRFSGRQFSNSRSEMNVSTLELGDSALYLCASSPGDTYNEQFFGPGTRLTVL.

This clonotype was observed a few times. The rearrangement joins TRBV10-2 to TRBJ2-7; the D gene could be TRBD1 or TRBD2 (5 bases each). Trimming removed 3 bases at V and 6 bases at J, with 12 bases between. CDR3 length: 13 residues. Germline V CDR1 and CDR2: WSHSY, SAAADI. The CDR3 coding sequence is TGCGCCAGCAGTGAACAACGGGGCGGCGAGCAGTACTTC. It translates to CASSEQRGGEQYF.

This clonotype was detected a few times. The CDR3 loop reads CASSLVDRGLGEQYF. Written as DNA, the CDR3 is TGTGCCAGCAGCTTAGTGGACAGGGGTTTGGGGGAGCAGTACTTC. The chain employs TRBV7-9 and TRBJ2-7; TRBD1 aligns across 9 bases. Germline V lookup: CDR1 SEHNR, CDR2 FQNEAQ (reference sequence). The CDR3 contains 15 residues. With 1 base clipped from V and 7 bases from J, the junction kept 8 bases outside the gene matches.

This clonotype has a count of ten or more. The CDR3 is CASSLGAGGSQDTQYF. CDR3 DNA sequence: TGTGCCAGCAGCTTAGGAGCGGGGGGGTCCCAAGATACGCAGTATTTT. The chain links TRBV7-6 to TRBJ2-3; 10 positions match TRBD2. The CDR3 runs 16 residues. Trimming cost V 1 base and J 5 bases; bases outside gene matches: 6. Per the germline V gene, CDR1 is SGHVS and CDR2 is FNYEAQ. The full variable domain, its missing parts supplied by reference TRBV7-6 and TRBJ2-3, is GAGVSQSPRYKVTKRGQDVALRCDPISGHVSLYWYRQALGQGPEFLTYFNYEAQQDKSGLPNDRFSAERPEGSISTLTIQRTEQRDSAMYRCASSLGAGGSQDTQYFGPGTRLTVL.

This rearrangement joins TRBV11-2 to TRBJ2-1, with TRBD1 as a possible D gene (7 bases). The CDR3 is 16 amino acids. The V gene's germline CDR1 is SGHAT and CDR2 FQNNGV. Trimming pared 5 bases from V and 2 bases from J, leaving 16 bases between. The CDR3 sequence is CASSPGGILTYNEQFF. CDR3 nucleotides: TGTGCCAGCAGCCCAGGGGGGATTCTCACCTACAATGAGCAGTTCTTC.

This clonotype has more than one count but fewer than ten. This sequence joins TRBV5-5 and TRBJ2-3, with D possibly TRBD2 on 5 matching bases. CDR1 is SGHKS, CDR2 YYEKEE, per germline (reference sequence). There are 15 residues in the CDR3. Trimming took 5 bases from V and 1 from J, leaving 14 bases between them. The CDR3: CASSILAAGTDTQYF. In nucleotides, the CDR3 is TGTGCCAGCAGTATATTAGCAGCGGGCACAGATACGCAGTATTTT.

This chain uses TRBV3-1 with TRBJ2-7; TRBD1 might be the D (6 bases). V lost 6 bases and J lost 6, with 24 bases in between. Germline CDR1 and CDR2: LGHDT and YNNKEL (reference sequence). This CDR3 region has 16 residues. CDR3 bases: TGTGCCAGCAGTCGTTACACAGGGCGTGCGTCGGGCGAGCAGTACTTC. Residues: CASSRYTGRASGEQYF.

This clonotype was counted a few times. V gene TRBV7-2 combines with J gene TRBJ1-1; D is possibly TRBD1 (5 bases). V gave up 4 bases and J gave up 1 base, with 19 bases separating them. CDR3 length: 17 amino acids. Looked up from germline, CDR1 is SGHTA and CDR2 is FQGNSA. The CDR3 nucleotides read TGTGCCAGCAGCTCTTCCTCCTTGGCAGGGCAGAACACTGAAGCTTTCTTT. This encodes CASSSSSLAGQNTEAFF.

In this sample, this clonotype turned up many times. This rearrangement joins TRBV12-3 or TRBV12-4 to TRBJ2-5; 10 positions match TRBD1. V dropped 8 bases and J dropped 5; count of bases not matched to a gene: 5. The CDR3 loop spans 13 amino acids. For the CDR3, the DNA is TGTGCCAGCGCAGACAGGGGGCGTGAGACCCAGTACTTC. As protein: CASADRGRETQYF.

The gene calls are TRBV7-2 and TRBJ2-1; D is undetermined. The V end lost 5 bases, the J end lost 9 bases, and 23 bases lay between the germline ends. The CDR3 contains 16 residues. Per the germline V gene, CDR1 is SGHTA and CDR2 is FQGNSA. CDR3 nucleotide sequence: TGTGCCAGCAGCCCCCGTCTCGGGTGGAGCGATGGTGAGCAGTTCTTC. Protein: CASSPRLGWSDGEQFF.

This clonotype turned up a few times. The CDR3 DNA is TGTGCCAGCAGTTTGATCTTTTCTGGGGCCAACGTCCTGACTTTC. It encodes CASSLIFSGANVLTF. The V gene is TRBV12-3 or TRBV12-4, the J gene TRBJ2-6; D remains ambiguous. This CDR3 comprises 15 residues. Trimming took 3 bases from V and 1 from J, leaving 7 bases between them.

In DNA, the CDR3 is TGTGCCAGCAGCCATCGGGACATTTTCGCACATGAGCAGTTCTTC. It codes for CASSHRDIFAHEQFF. The chain combines TRBV4-2 with TRBJ2-1; D possibly corresponds to TRBD1 (6 bases). CDR1 LGHNA and CDR2 YNFKEQ come from the germline V gene. The CDR3 loop spans 15 amino acids. V was clipped by 3 bases and J by 8 bases, with 17 bases between them.

V usage is TRBV20-1 and J usage is TRBJ2-5; 15 bases are shared with TRBD2. The CDR3 has 16 residues. CDR1 is DFQATT and CDR2 is SNEGSKA in the germline V gene (reference sequence). V gave up 3 bases and J gave up 4 bases; unmatched junction bases: 6. CDR3 sequence: CSARGLAGGAVETQYF. Written as DNA, the CDR3 is TGCAGTGCTAGGGGACTAGCGGGAGGAGCCGTAGAGACCCAGTACTTC.

Many counts were recorded for this clonotype. J is TRBJ1-3 and V is TRBV7-6, with D perhaps matching TRBD1 (6 bases). CDR1 is SGHVS, CDR2 FNYEAQ, per germline. The CDR3 covers 17 residues. The germline V and J ends were trimmed by 2 bases and 0 bases, with 14 bases remaining between them. Written as DNA, the CDR3 is TGTGCCAGCAGCTTACAACAGGGTGCCCACTCTGGAAACACCATATATTTT. Amino acid sequence: CASSLQQGAHSGNTIYF.

There are many counts of this clonotype. The V gene is TRBV20-1, the J gene TRBJ2-5; TRBD1 might be the D (5 bases). The length of the CDR3 is 14 residues. Trimming stripped 1 base from V and 2 bases from J, with 11 bases between. Looked up from germline, CDR1 is DFQATT and CDR2 is SNEGSKA (reference sequence). The CDR3 coding sequence is TGCAGTGCTAGAGTTAGGGGCCTGCAAGAGACCCAGTACTTC. Its protein product is CSARVRGLQETQYF.

The rearrangement links TRBV6-5 to TRBJ2-7; D remains ambiguous. V was trimmed by 0 bases and J by 0 bases, leaving 6 bases between them. This CDR3 has 14 amino acids. The germline gives CDR1 MNHEY, CDR2 SVGAGI. CDR3 nucleotides: TGTGCCAGCAGTTACTCGTCCGGCTCCTACGAGCAGTACTTC. This sequence encodes CASSYSSGSYEQYF.